The clone carrying this T cell receptor beta chain was seen repeatedly, ten times or more. The sample originates from a study of read filtering for tumor transcriptome and immune sequencing. From 350 to 500 ng of RNA, a library with molecular barcoded alpha/delta and beta/gamma adaptors was made. MiXCR was run by TCRdb on the reads, yielding one entry per CDR3 protein. There are 120,000 or so distinct CDR3 sequences in the sample; approximately 13% occur only once, and around 10% lies in the top ten. The material sequenced was a population of CD138-negative cells sorted from bone marrow. This clonotype was obtained from a donor at least 40 years old with multiple myeloma.

In DNA, the CDR3 is TGCGCCAGCAGCCAAGAGCGGGGCCGCTCTGGGGCCAACGTCCTGACTTTC. Encoded protein: CASSQERGRSGANVLTF. This chain connects TRBV4-1 to TRBJ2-6, with D maybe TRBD2 (6 bases). Between the trimmed V and J ends, which lost 0 bases and 0 bases, there was a span of 9 bases. The CDR3 contains 17 residues. The germline gives CDR1 MGHRA, CDR2 YSYEKL.